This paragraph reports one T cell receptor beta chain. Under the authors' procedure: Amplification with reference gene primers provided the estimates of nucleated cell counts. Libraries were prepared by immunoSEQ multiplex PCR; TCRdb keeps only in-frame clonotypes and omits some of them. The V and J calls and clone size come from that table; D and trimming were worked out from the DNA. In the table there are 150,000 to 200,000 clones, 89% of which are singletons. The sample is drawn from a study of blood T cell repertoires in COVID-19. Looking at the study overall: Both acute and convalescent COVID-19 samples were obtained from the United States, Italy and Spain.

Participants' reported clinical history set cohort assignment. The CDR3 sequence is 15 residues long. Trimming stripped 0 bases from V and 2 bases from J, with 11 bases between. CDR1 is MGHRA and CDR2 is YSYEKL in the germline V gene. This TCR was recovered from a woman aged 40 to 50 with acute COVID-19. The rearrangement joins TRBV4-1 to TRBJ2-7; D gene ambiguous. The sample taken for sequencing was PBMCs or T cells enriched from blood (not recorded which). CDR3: CASSQETAAPYEQYF. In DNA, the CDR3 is TGCGCCAGCAGCCAAGAAACGGCGGCACCCTACGAGCAGTACTTC.